One sample yielded the 26 T cell receptor beta chains listed below, sequenced in a study of T cell repertoires in ileal Crohn's disease. Profiling relied on immunoSEQ multiplex PCR, and the TCRdb table lists in-frame clones only, not all of them. The table shows approximately 12,000 clones, with around 78% occurring only once. Time point noted: neoterminal ileum biopsy at postoperative endoscopy, about 6 months after surgery. Sample: ileal tissue. The receptors stem from an adult with Crohn's disease.

The chain couples TRBV27 to TRBJ2-7; TRBD2 aligns across 12 bases. The germline gives CDR1 MNHEY, CDR2 SMNVEV (reference sequence). Unmatched junction bases numbered 14, after V lost 3 bases and J lost 2 bases. This CDR3 has 19 amino acids. This CDR3 reads CASSLRRLAGDLSPYEQYF. CDR3 coding DNA: TGTGCCAGCAGTTTGCGGAGACTAGCGGGGGACCTCTCCCCCTACGAGCAGTACTTC.

V and J are TRBV4-2 and TRBJ2-1, with 10 positions matching TRBD1. Germline V CDR1 and CDR2: LGHNA, YNFKEQ. The junction had 14 bases not matched to a gene; V was cut back by 4 bases and J by 8 bases. The CDR3 sequence is 17 residues long. CDR3 nucleotides: TGTGCCAGCAGCCGACATAGCGGGACAGGGGTGAACGATGAGCAGTTCTTC. Its translation: CASSRHSGTGVNDEQFF.

The chain joins TRBV25-1 to TRBJ1-1; tentative D call: TRBD1 (6 bases). V lost 5 bases to trimming and J lost 11 bases, with 15 bases between them. Germline CDR1 is MGHDK and CDR2 is SYGVNS. This CDR3 contains 12 residues. The CDR3 nucleotides read TGTGCCAGCAGTTATCAGGGGATGGTTGCTTTCTTT. This sequence encodes CASSYQGMVAFF.

The V gene is TRBV30, the J gene TRBJ2-7; TRBD2 aligns across 10 bases. The CDR3 spans 18 residues. Germline values: CDR1 GTSNPN, CDR2 SVGIG (reference sequence). The ends lost 0 bases at V and 0 bases at J; junction bases unmatched: 11. The CDR3 DNA reads as TGTGCCTGGAGTGTAAGAAATTTAGCGGGAGGACGCTCCTACGAGCAGTACTTC. Its translation: CAWSVRNLAGGRSYEQYF. Combining the CDR3 with reference TRBV30 and TRBJ2-7 gives the whole variable domain SQTIHQWPATLVQPVGSPLSLECTVEGTSNPNLYWYRQAAGRGLQLLFYSVGIGQISSEVPQNLSASRPQDRQFILSSKKLLLSDSGFYLCAWSVRNLAGGRSYEQYFGPGTRLTVT.

This rearrangement joins TRBV25-1 to TRBJ1-6; 8 positions agree with TRBD1. Germline CDR1 MGHDK, CDR2 SYGVNS. CDR3 length: 15 amino acids. Trimming at V came to 4 bases and at J to 8 bases, leaving 7 bases not matched to a gene. The CDR3 DNA reads as TGTGCCAGCAGTGCACAGGGGGAGGCCTATTCACCCCTCCACTTT. This codes for CASSAQGEAYSPLHF. The full variable domain, completed using reference TRBV25-1 and TRBJ1-6, is EADIYQTPRYLVIGTGKKITLECSQTMGHDKMYWYQQDPGMELHLIHYSYGVNSTEKGDLSSESTVSRIRTEHFPLTLESARPSHTSQYLCASSAQGEAYSPLHFGNGTRLTVT.

The chain is built from TRBV7-2 and TRBJ2-1; 7 positions agree with TRBD2. The trim removed 4 bases at V and 1 base at J, leaving 4 bases unmatched. The CDR3 sequence is 15 residues long. Germline lookup yields CDR1 SGHTA and CDR2 FQGNSA. The CDR3 nucleotides are TGTGCCAGCAGCTCGGGACTACAATCCTACAATGAGCAGTTCTTC. Amino acid sequence: CASSSGLQSYNEQFF.

This clone appeared a few times. The J gene is TRBJ2-3, the V gene TRBV5-1, with 10 positions matching TRBD2. The CDR3 is 16 amino acids. Germline CDR1 reads SGHRS; CDR2 reads YFSETQ. The V gene end was trimmed by 0 bases and the J gene end by 4 bases; junction bases not matched to a gene: 5. The CDR3 DNA sequence: TGCGCCAGCAGCTTGGTAGCGGGAGGCCTCCCAGATACGCAGTATTTT. Amino acid sequence: CASSLVAGGLPDTQYF.

This chain connects TRBV4-1 to TRBJ1-4, with a possible D match to TRBD1 (6 bases). The V end lost 4 bases, the J end lost 6 bases, and 6 bases lay between the germline ends. Germline V lookup: CDR1 MGHRA, CDR2 YSYEKL. CDR3 size: 12 residues. For the CDR3, the DNA is TGCGCCAGCAGCCGGACAGATGAAAAACTGTTTTTT. Amino acids: CASSRTDEKLFF.

This rearrangement joins TRBV2 to TRBJ2-7, with TRBD1 matching over 10 bases. The CDR3 is 19 residues long. Germline CDR1 reads SNHLY; CDR2 reads FYNNEI. V was pared by 6 bases and J by 0 bases, with 17 bases of the junction left unmatched. The CDR3 sequence: CASRKSGTGVWTSSYEQYF. CDR3 sequence (DNA): TGTGCCAGCAGGAAATCCGGGACAGGGGTTTGGACTAGCTCCTACGAGCAGTACTTC.

J is TRBJ2-3 and V is TRBV5-1, with 7 bases that match TRBD2. Germline CDR1 is SGHRS and CDR2 is YFSETQ. V lost 5 bases, J lost 5 bases, and 8 bases stayed unmatched. The CDR3 runs to 14 residues. CDR3 in DNA: TGCGCCAGCAGATGGGCGGGAGAGGGAGATACGCAGTATTTT. Translating it yields CASRWAGEGDTQYF. The whole variable domain, filled in from reference TRBV5-1 and TRBJ2-3, reads KAGVTQTPRYLIKTRGQQVTLSCSPISGHRSVSWYQQTPGQGLQFLFEYFSETQRNKGNFPGRFSGRQFSNSRSEMNVSTLELGDSALYLCASRWAGEGDTQYFGPGTRLTVL.

This chain uses TRBV7-6 with TRBJ2-1; a weak D match, TRBD1 (5 bases). The germline V and J ends were trimmed by 1 base and 3 bases, with 10 bases remaining between them. The germline CDR1 and CDR2 sequences are SGHVS and FNYEAQ. The CDR3 sequence is 15 residues long. CDR3 DNA: TGTGCCAGCAGCTTAGTCGGTGACAGCTACAATGAGCAGTTCTTC. Its translation: CASSLVGDSYNEQFF.

The chain couples TRBV5-1 to TRBJ2-1; TRBD2 aligns across 10 bases. CDR1 and CDR2 (germline): SGHRS, YFSETQ. Trimming at V came to 2 bases and at J to 8 bases, leaving 7 bases not matched to a gene. This CDR3 is 15 amino acids long. This CDR3 is CASSLPSGGLYEQFF. The CDR3 DNA reads as TGCGCCAGCAGCTTACCTAGCGGGGGACTCTATGAGCAGTTCTTC.

In its sample, this clone ranks as medium-sized (0.01 to 0.1%). J is TRBJ1-1 and V is TRBV19; 7 bases map to TRBD1. Trimming at V came to 7 bases and at J to 3 bases, leaving 8 bases not matched to a gene. The CDR3 spans 14 residues. Germline V gene lookup returns CDR1 LNHDA and CDR2 SQIVND (reference sequence). CDR3 residues: CASTTTGMYTEAFF. The CDR3 DNA sequence: TGTGCCAGTACCACGACAGGGATGTACACTGAAGCTTTCTTT.

The chain uses TRBV6-5 and TRBJ1-5; D is undetermined. V was pared by 6 bases and J by 0 bases, with 9 bases between. The CDR3 has 14 amino acids. In germline, CDR1 is MNHEY, CDR2 SVGAGI. The CDR3 protein is CASSLTYSNQPQHF. CDR3 nucleotide sequence: TGTGCCAGCAGCCTAACTTATAGCAATCAGCCCCAGCATTTT.

The chain has TRBV29-1 and TRBJ2-3, with 7 bases that match TRBD1. Germline CDR1 and CDR2: SQVTM and ANQGSEA. V lost 4 bases, J lost 0 bases, and 13 bases stayed unmatched. CDR3 size: 17 residues. The CDR3 DNA sequence: TGCAGCGTTGGTGGGCAGGGGGTAACATCTAGCACAGATACGCAGTATTTT. Protein product: CSVGGQGVTSSTDTQYF.

V is TRBV5-1 and J is TRBJ2-2, with TRBD2 as a possible D gene (5 bases). This CDR3 spans 14 amino acids. V was shortened by 7 bases and J by 0 bases, with 10 bases between the two germline ends. Germline V gives CDR1 SGHRS, CDR2 YFSETQ. The CDR3 DNA is TGCGCCAGCGAGGGTCGAACGAACACCGGGGAGCTGTTTTTT. Translation gives CASEGRTNTGELFF.

Within the sample, this clone is medium-sized. The chain joins TRBV11-2 to TRBJ1-2, with TRBD1 identical over 9 bases. CDR1 and CDR2 from the germline V gene are SGHAT and FQNNGV. The CDR3 covers 18 residues. V lost 1 base, J lost 5 bases, and 14 bases stayed unmatched. CDR3 nucleotides: TGTGCCAGCAGCTTAGCCCAGGACAGGGGAGGACGCTTTTATGGCTACACCTTC. This translates into CASSLAQDRGGRFYGYTF.

This rearrangement joins TRBV6-5 to TRBJ2-1; D is possibly TRBD2 (6 bases). V was pared by 4 bases and J by 6 bases, with 16 bases between. Germline V gives CDR1 MNHEY, CDR2 SVGAGI. This CDR3 comprises 15 residues. CDR3 sequence (DNA): TGTGCCAGCAGTTGGGGACTCCAAAAGGTCAATGAGCAGTTCTTC. Translation gives CASSWGLQKVNEQFF.

With regard to this clone: This CDR3 is also generated by other DNA sequences in the sample. V gene TRBV9 combines with J gene TRBJ2-5; 8 bases map to TRBD2. The CDR3 contains 16 residues. Germline values: CDR1 SGDLS, CDR2 YYNGEE. The V and J ends lost 0 bases and 5 bases, in that order; junction bases with no gene match: 9. The CDR3 region has the DNA TGTGCCAGCAGCGTAGCGGCGGGGGGTAAGGAGGAGACCCAGTACTTC. The encoded protein is CASSVAAGGKEETQYF.

The gene calls are TRBV5-1 and TRBJ1-5; a possible D gene is TRBD1 (6 bases). The CDR3 has 14 residues. The ends were cut back, 2 bases at V and 4 bases at J, with 10 bases in the middle. The germline V gene encodes CDR1 SGHRS and CDR2 YFSETQ. CDR3 in amino acids: CASSLGQPNQPQHF. CDR3 DNA sequence: TGCGCCAGCAGCTTAGGACAGCCGAATCAGCCCCAGCATTTT. Supplemented by reference TRBV5-1 and TRBJ1-5, the full variable domain reads KAGVTQTPRYLIKTRGQQVTLSCSPISGHRSVSWYQQTPGQGLQFLFEYFSETQRNKGNFPGRFSGRQFSNSRSEMNVSTLELGDSALYLCASSLGQPNQPQHFGDGTRLSIL.

This sequence joins TRBV5-8 and TRBJ1-5; D is ambiguous. The germline CDR1 and CDR2 sequences are SGHTS and YDEGEE. The CDR3 is 17 residues long. Trimming stripped 1 base from V and 2 bases from J, with 16 bases between. In DNA form, the CDR3 reads TGTGCCAGCAGCTTGAAGATTGAGAGAGTCCGCAATCAGCCCCAGCATTTT. Amino acids: CASSLKIERVRNQPQHF.

As DNA, the CDR3 is TGTGCCAGCAGCTTGGCCGGCAGGGGGCAAGAGACCCAGTACTTC. Its protein product is CASSLAGRGQETQYF. The V call is TRBV5-6, the J call TRBJ2-5; 7 bases match TRBD1. V was clipped by 0 bases and J by 2 bases; unmatched bases: 4. Germline-derived CDR1 and CDR2 are SGHDT and YYEEEE. The CDR3 sequence is 15 residues long. The full variable domain, completed using reference TRBV5-6 and TRBJ2-5, is DAGVTQSPTHLIKTRGQQVTLRCSPKSGHDTVSWYQQALGQGPQFIFQYYEEEERQRGNFPDRFSGHQFPNYSSELNVNALLLGDSALYLCASSLAGRGQETQYFGPGTRLLVL.

This CDR3 reads CASSLVADSGYTF. In nucleotides, the CDR3 is TGTGCCAGCAGCTTAGTGGCAGATAGCGGCTACACCTTC. The chain carries TRBV7-3 and TRBJ1-2; D gene ambiguous. This CDR3 region has 13 residues. Between the trimmed V and J ends, which lost 2 bases and 8 bases, there was a span of 12 bases. CDR1 and CDR2 from the germline V gene are SGHTA and FQGTGA. The full variable domain, its missing parts supplied by reference TRBV7-3 and TRBJ1-2, is GAGVSQTPSNKVTEKGKYVELRCDPISGHTALYWYRQSLGQGPEFLIYFQGTGAADDSGLPNDRFFAVRPEGSVSTLKIQRTERGDSAVYLCASSLVADSGYTFGSGTRLTVV.

The chain uses TRBV6-4 and TRBJ2-7, with 8 bases identical to TRBD2. Trimming cost V 3 bases and J 4 bases; bases outside gene matches: 5. CDR1 and CDR2 (germline): MRHNA, SNTAGT. CDR3 length equals 14 residues. CDR3 coding DNA: TGTGCCAGCAGTGAGGGGGCTAGCGGGTACGAGCAGTACTTC. It encodes CASSEGASGYEQYF.

This rearrangement joins TRBV5-1 to TRBJ2-1; 11 bases match TRBD2. CDR1 and CDR2 from the germline V gene are SGHRS and YFSETQ. The CDR3 consists of 15 residues. Trimming removed 5 bases from V and 5 bases from J; junction bases left unmatched: 6. CDR3 residues: CASRTAGLADNEQFF. In DNA form, the CDR3 reads TGCGCCAGCAGGACAGCGGGACTAGCGGACAATGAGCAGTTCTTC. Supplemented by reference TRBV5-1 and TRBJ2-1, the full variable domain reads KAGVTQTPRYLIKTRGQQVTLSCSPISGHRSVSWYQQTPGQGLQFLFEYFSETQRNKGNFPGRFSGRQFSNSRSEMNVSTLELGDSALYLCASRTAGLADNEQFFGPGTRLTVL.

The chain uses TRBV7-3 and TRBJ2-3; 10 nucleotides line up with TRBD1. Germline CDR1 and CDR2: SGHTA and FQGTGA. CDR3 length: 14 amino acids. The ends lost 6 bases at V and 5 bases at J; junction bases unmatched: 5. The DNA of the CDR3 is TGTGCCAGCAGTATAGGACAGGGGGGAGATACGCAGTATTTT. This translates into CASSIGQGGDTQYF. Together with reference TRBV7-3 and TRBJ2-3, the CDR3 gives the full variable domain: GAGVSQTPSNKVTEKGKYVELRCDPISGHTALYWYRQSLGQGPEFLIYFQGTGAADDSGLPNDRFFAVRPEGSVSTLKIQRTERGDSAVYLCASSIGQGGDTQYFGPGTRLTVL.